This T cell receptor (beta chain) stems from a study of blood T cell repertoires in COVID-19. In the study overall: Material from acute and convalescent COVID-19 was sourced from the United States, Italy and Spain. PBMCs, B-cell-depleted T cells, or T cells were the source of the cDNA or gDNA that made up the material.

This CDR3 has 18 amino acids. V lost 4 bases and J lost 0, with 22 bases in between. Germline values: CDR1 SGHDN, CDR2 FVKESK. Cohorts were assigned according to the clinical history that participants reported. In the original workflow: Quantification of nucleated cells was approximated via reference gene primer amplification. Sequencing was performed with immunoSEQ multiplex PCR; in TCRdb, only in-frame clones are kept and a portion is missing. V and J calls and clone size come straight from that table; D and trimming were deduced from the DNA. The repertoire holds about 300,000 clones, with roughly 87% as singletons.

This chain uses TRBV14 with TRBJ2-7; possible D gene TRBD1, 5 bases. The clonotype comes from a woman aged 30 to 39 who had recovered from COVID-19. The sample taken for sequencing was PBMCs or T cells enriched from blood (not recorded which). CDR3 sequence: CASSPSGATFTSSYEQYF. CDR3 in DNA: TGTGCCAGCAGCCCAAGTGGGGCGACGTTCACCAGCTCCTACGAGCAGTACTTC.